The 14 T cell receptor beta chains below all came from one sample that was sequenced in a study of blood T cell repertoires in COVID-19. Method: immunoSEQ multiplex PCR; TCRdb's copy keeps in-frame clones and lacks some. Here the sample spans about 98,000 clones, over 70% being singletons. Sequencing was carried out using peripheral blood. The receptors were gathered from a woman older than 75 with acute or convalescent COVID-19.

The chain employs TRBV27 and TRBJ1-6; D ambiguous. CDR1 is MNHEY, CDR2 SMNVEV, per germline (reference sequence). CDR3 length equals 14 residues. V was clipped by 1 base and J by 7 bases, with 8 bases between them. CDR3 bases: TGTGCCAGCAGTTTATTACCGGGGAATTCACCCCTCCACTTT. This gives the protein CASSLLPGNSPLHF.

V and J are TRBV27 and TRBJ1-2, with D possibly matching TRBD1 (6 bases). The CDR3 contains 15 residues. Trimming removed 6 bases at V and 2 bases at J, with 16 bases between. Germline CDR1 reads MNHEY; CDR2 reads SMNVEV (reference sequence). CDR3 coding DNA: TGTGCCAGCAGCCGCAACAGGGTCGACAACTATGGCTACACCTTC. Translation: CASSRNRVDNYGYTF.

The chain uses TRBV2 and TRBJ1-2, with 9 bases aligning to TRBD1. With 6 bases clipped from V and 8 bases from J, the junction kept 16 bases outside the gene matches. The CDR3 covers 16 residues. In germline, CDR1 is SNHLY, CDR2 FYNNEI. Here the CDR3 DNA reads TGTGCCAGCAGCCACGAGGGACAGGGCTGGTCCTACGGCTACACCTTC. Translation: CASSHEGQGWSYGYTF.

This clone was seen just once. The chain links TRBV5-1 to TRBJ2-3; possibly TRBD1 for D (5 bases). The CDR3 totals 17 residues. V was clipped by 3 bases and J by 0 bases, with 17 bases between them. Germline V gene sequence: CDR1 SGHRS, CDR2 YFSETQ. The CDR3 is CASSSSVRTLSTDTQYF. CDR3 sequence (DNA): TGCGCCAGCAGCTCCTCCGTTAGGACACTAAGCACAGATACGCAGTATTTT. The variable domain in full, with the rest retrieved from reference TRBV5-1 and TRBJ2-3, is KAGVTQTPRYLIKTRGQQVTLSCSPISGHRSVSWYQQTPGQGLQFLFEYFSETQRNKGNFPGRFSGRQFSNSRSEMNVSTLELGDSALYLCASSSSVRTLSTDTQYFGPGTRLTVL.

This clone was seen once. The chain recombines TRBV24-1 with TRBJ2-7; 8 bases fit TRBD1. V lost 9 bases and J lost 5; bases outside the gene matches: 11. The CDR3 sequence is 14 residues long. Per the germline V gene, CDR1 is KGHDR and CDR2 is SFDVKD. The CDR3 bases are TGTGCCACCGGCGGGACAGGCAACCTGAACGAGCAGTACTTC. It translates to CATGGTGNLNEQYF.

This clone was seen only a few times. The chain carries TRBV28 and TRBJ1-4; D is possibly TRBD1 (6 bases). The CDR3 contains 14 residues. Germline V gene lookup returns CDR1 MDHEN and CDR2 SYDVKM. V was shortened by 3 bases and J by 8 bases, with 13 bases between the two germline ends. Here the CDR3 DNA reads TGTGCCAGCAGTTTTGAGGGGGTTGAGGAAAAACTGTTTTTT. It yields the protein CASSFEGVEEKLFF.

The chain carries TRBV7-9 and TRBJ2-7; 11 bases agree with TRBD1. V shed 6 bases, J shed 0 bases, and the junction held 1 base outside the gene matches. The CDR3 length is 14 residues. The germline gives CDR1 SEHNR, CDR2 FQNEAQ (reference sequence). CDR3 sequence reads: CASRGTGGSYEQYV. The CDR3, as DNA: TGTGCCAGCAGGGGGACAGGGGGCTCCTACGAGCAGTACGTC.

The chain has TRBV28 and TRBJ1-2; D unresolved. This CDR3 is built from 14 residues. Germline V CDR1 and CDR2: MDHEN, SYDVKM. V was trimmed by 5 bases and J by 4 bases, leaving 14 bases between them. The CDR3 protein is CASSPGGRGYGYTF. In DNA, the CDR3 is TGTGCCAGCAGTCCGGGAGGACGGGGCTATGGCTACACCTTC.

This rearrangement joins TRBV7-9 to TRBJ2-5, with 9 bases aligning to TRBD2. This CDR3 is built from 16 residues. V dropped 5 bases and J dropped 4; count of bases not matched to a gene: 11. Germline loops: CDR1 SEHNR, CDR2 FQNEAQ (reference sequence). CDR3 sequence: CASSTTRGLAAETQYF. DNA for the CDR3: TGTGCCAGCAGCACTACCCGGGGACTAGCAGCAGAGACCCAGTACTTC.

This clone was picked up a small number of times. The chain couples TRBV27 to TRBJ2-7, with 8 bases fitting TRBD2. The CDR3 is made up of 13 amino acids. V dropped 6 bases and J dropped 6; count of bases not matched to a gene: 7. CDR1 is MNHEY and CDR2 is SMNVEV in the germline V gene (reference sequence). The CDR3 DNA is TGTGCCAGCAGGCATGCGGGGGGTCGCGAGCAGTACTTC. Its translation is CASRHAGGREQYF.

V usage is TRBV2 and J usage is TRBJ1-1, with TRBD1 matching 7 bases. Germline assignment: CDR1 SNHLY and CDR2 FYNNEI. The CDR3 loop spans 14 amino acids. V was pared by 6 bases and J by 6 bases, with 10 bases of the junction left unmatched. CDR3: CASRVGGQGAEAFF. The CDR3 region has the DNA TGTGCCAGCAGAGTTGGTGGCCAGGGGGCTGAAGCTTTCTTT.

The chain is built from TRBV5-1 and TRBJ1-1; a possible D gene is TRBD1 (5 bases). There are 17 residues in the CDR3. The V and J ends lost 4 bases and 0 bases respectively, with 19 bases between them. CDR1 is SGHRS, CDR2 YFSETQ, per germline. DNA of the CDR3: TGCGCCAGCAGCCCGGGCCCGGGGAGGGGAATGAACACTGAAGCTTTCTTT. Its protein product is CASSPGPGRGMNTEAFF.

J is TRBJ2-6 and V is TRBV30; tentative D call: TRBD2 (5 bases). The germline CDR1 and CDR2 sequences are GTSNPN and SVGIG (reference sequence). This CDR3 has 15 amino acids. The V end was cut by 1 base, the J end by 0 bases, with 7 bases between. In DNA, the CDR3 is TGTGCCTGGAGTGCGGGGTACTCTGGGGCCAACGTCCTGACTTTC. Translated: CAWSAGYSGANVLTF.

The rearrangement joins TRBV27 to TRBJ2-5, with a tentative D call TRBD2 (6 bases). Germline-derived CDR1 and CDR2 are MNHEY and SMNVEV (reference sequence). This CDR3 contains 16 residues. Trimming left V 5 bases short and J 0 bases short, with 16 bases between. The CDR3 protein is CASSPPGRKYQETQYF. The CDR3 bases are TGTGCCAGCAGTCCCCCGGGGAGGAAATACCAAGAGACCCAGTACTTC.